These T cell receptor beta chains were read from a single sample in a study of cytomegalovirus exposure and HLA in healthy donors. TCRdb's copy holds only in-frame clones and misses some; the assay was immunoSEQ multiplex PCR. The sample shows some 340,000 clones, 75% to 90% of them seen only once. The sample taken for sequencing was PBMCs. The receptors here all came from a woman in her 30s in good health and CMV-seropositive. The CDR3 runs from the conserved cysteine through the conserved F or W. A D gene is named only where the DNA matches it firmly.

>TRBV13|TRBJ1-2|TRBD1
CASSRQGTEGYTF
TGTGCCAGCAGCCGACAGGGGACAGAGGGCTACACCTTC
>TRBV19|TRBJ1-2|.
CASSILGPSNYGYTF
TGTGCCAGTAGTATACTGGGCCCAAGCAACTATGGCTACACCTTC
>TRBV18|TRBJ2-7|TRBD2
CASSSGTSGFEQYF
TGTGCCAGCTCGTCCGGGACTAGCGGGTTCGAGCAGTACTTC
>TRBV10-2|TRBJ1-6|.
CASSESTSRGSPLHF
TGCGCCAGCAGTGAGTCGACCAGTCGAGGTTCACCCCTCCACTTT
>TRBV29-1|TRBJ1-3|.
CSVEIGKGSGNTIYF
TGCAGCGTTGAAATAGGGAAGGGCTCTGGAAACACCATATATTTT
>TRBV5-1|TRBJ2-3|.
CASSLEGRGHTDTQYF
TGCGCCAGCAGCTTGGAAGGCAGGGGCCACACAGATACGCAGTATTTT
>TRBV27|TRBJ2-7|TRBD2
CASRLTSGVYEQYF
TGTGCCAGCAGGCTGACTAGCGGGGTCTACGAGCAGTACTTC
>TRBV20-1|TRBJ2-7|.
CSARQEYEQYF
TGCAGTGCTAGGCAGGAGTACGAGCAGTACTTC
>TRBV30|TRBJ1-2|TRBD1
CAWSTPRDRGGYGYTF
TGTGCCTGGAGTACGCCCCGGGACAGGGGAGGCTATGGCTACACCTTC
>TRBV9|TRBJ2-7|TRBD2
CASSPGGTSYEQYF
TGTGCCAGCAGCCCCGGGGGGACTAGCTACGAGCAGTACTTC
>TRBV27|TRBJ2-5|TRBD1
CASSTPGTGGKETQYF
TGTGCCAGCAGTACTCCCGGGACAGGGGGCAAAGAGACCCAGTACTTC
>TRBV28|TRBJ2-7|TRBD2
CASSLSSGIGEQYF
TGTGCCAGCAGTTTGTCTAGCGGGATTGGCGAGCAGTACTTC
>TRBV28|TRBJ2-7|TRBD1
CASSDTTGSGEQYF
TGTGCCAGCAGCGATACGACAGGGTCGGGCGAGCAGTACTTC